The 12 T cell receptor beta chains in this list originate from one sample, sequenced in a study of OX40 agonist ivuxolimab in advanced cancers. Generated by immunoSEQ multiplex PCR, the TCRdb table keeps only in-frame clones and is missing some. The data contain around 67,000 clones, 80% to 90% of them singletons. The source was CD4+ or CD8+ T cells sorted from blood, collected in a trial of the OX40 agonist ivuxolimab. The origin of the receptors is an adult with an advanced solid tumor such as melanoma, head and neck, liver or kidney cancer.

By share, this clone ranks as medium-sized. The genes are TRBV4-1 and TRBJ1-2, with a possible D match to TRBD1 (5 bases). Trimming shortened V by 6 bases and J by 2 bases, and 19 bases separated the two germline ends. The CDR3 sequence is 16 residues long. CDR1 is MGHRA, CDR2 YSYEKL, per germline. The CDR3 region has the DNA TGCGCCAGCAGAAGTATCCGGGACCCAGGAAACTATGGCTACACCTTC. Translating gives CASRSIRDPGNYGYTF.

This chain joins TRBV7-9 and TRBJ2-7; 9 bases align to TRBD2. V dropped 1 base and J dropped 1; count of bases not matched to a gene: 2. This CDR3 spans 15 amino acids. The V gene's germline CDR1 is SEHNR and CDR2 FQNEAQ (reference sequence). The CDR3 DNA is TGTGCCAGCAGCTTAGGGACTAGCGCATCCTACGAGCAGTACTTC. Translating gives CASSLGTSASYEQYF. The entire variable domain, with the rest obtained from reference TRBV7-9 and TRBJ2-7, is as follows: DTGVSQNPRHKITKRGQNVTFRCDPISEHNRLYWYRQTLGQGPEFLTYFQNEAQLEKSRLLSDRFSAERPKGSFSTLEIQRTEQGDSAMYLCASSLGTSASYEQYFGPGTRLTVT.

V is TRBV2 and J is TRBJ1-1; D gene unclear. Germline V lookup: CDR1 SNHLY, CDR2 FYNNEI. There are 13 residues in the CDR3. Trimming pared 7 bases from V and 2 bases from J, leaving 11 bases between. The CDR3 region is CASTDKGNTEAFF. The CDR3, as DNA: TGTGCCAGCACAGACAAGGGTAACACTGAAGCTTTCTTT.

The rearrangement links TRBV11-1 to TRBJ2-3; 12 bases match TRBD2. Germline V gene data show CDR1 as SGHAT and CDR2 as FQDESV (reference sequence). V lost 2 bases to trimming and J lost 4 bases; unmatched junction nucleotides: 4. This CDR3 contains 16 residues. CDR3 sequence reads: CASSLRLAGEADTQYF. The CDR3 DNA sequence: TGTGCCAGCAGCTTACGACTAGCGGGAGAGGCAGATACGCAGTATTTT.

The rearrangement joins TRBV7-9 to TRBJ1-2; 7 nucleotides agree with TRBD1. Trimming removed 4 bases from V and 8 bases from J; junction bases left unmatched: 13. Per germline, CDR1 SEHNR and CDR2 FQNEAQ (reference sequence). The CDR3 has 15 amino acids. Here the CDR3 reads CASSYRTDQDRGYTF. The CDR3 bases are TGTGCCAGCAGCTACCGGACGGATCAGGACAGGGGCTACACCTTC.

The gene calls are TRBV7-9 and TRBJ2-7; TRBD1 or TRBD2 may be the D gene (7 bases each). This CDR3 is built from 12 residues. With 7 bases removed from V and 6 bases from J, the gap between germline ends came to 13 bases. CDR1 SEHNR and CDR2 FQNEAQ come from the germline V gene (reference sequence). CDR3 DNA sequence: TGTGCCAGCACCCTCAGGGGGGGCGAGCAGTACTTC. Translation gives CASTLRGGEQYF.

V and J are TRBV4-1 and TRBJ2-7; D may match TRBD1 or TRBD2 (5 bases each). V was clipped by 0 bases and J by 6 bases, with 12 bases between them. This CDR3 is 14 amino acids long. CDR1 and CDR2 (germline): MGHRA, YSYEKL. CDR3 amino acids: CASSQERGRGEQYF. The CDR3, as DNA: TGCGCCAGCAGCCAAGAAAGGGGCCGGGGCGAGCAGTACTTC.

The CDR3 reads CASRHSTGATYEQYF. In nucleotides, the CDR3 is TGTGCCAGTCGACATTCGACCGGGGCCACCTACGAGCAGTACTTC. The J gene is TRBJ2-7, the V gene TRBV19, with D perhaps matching TRBD1 or TRBD2 (5 bases each). Germline V CDR1 and CDR2: LNHDA, SQIVND (reference sequence). V was cut by 8 bases and J by 2 bases, with 19 bases left in between. This CDR3 spans 15 amino acids.

There are a few counts of this clone. The chain recombines TRBV11-2 with TRBJ2-3; 9 bases agree with TRBD1. CDR3 length: 14 amino acids. Germline loops: CDR1 SGHAT, CDR2 FQNNGV. The V gene end was trimmed by 5 bases and the J gene end by 6 bases; junction bases not matched to a gene: 6. The CDR3 DNA follows: TGTGCCAGCAGCCCACAGGGGGCGCGGGATACGCAGTATTTT. It specifies CASSPQGARDTQYF.

V gene TRBV9 combines with J gene TRBJ2-1; no clear D gene. The germline V gene encodes CDR1 SGDLS and CDR2 YYNGEE. There are 15 residues in the CDR3. Trimming cost V 4 bases and J 0 bases, with 11 bases left between them. The CDR3 region is CASSFGESSYNEQFF. DNA for the CDR3: TGTGCCAGCAGCTTCGGTGAGAGCTCCTACAATGAGCAGTTCTTC. The entire variable domain, with the rest obtained from reference TRBV9 and TRBJ2-1, is as follows: DSGVTQTPKHLITATGQRVTLRCSPRSGDLSVYWYQQSLDQGLQFLIQYYNGEERAKGNILERFSAQQFPDLHSELNLSSLELGDSALYFCASSFGESSYNEQFFGPGTRLTVL.

This chain uses TRBV4-3 with TRBJ2-2; D may be TRBD1 (6 bases). This CDR3 is built from 17 residues. V shed 2 bases and J shed 3 bases, with 16 bases lying between them. Germline lookup yields CDR1 LGHNA and CDR2 YSLEER. DNA of the CDR3: TGCGCCAGCAGCCAAAATACCAGGGGCGAACACACCGGGGAGCTGTTTTTT. This codes for CASSQNTRGEHTGELFF.

The chain has TRBV28 and TRBJ2-7; 7 nucleotides line up with TRBD1. Trimming cost V 5 bases and J 3 bases; bases outside gene matches: 7. Germline V gives CDR1 MDHEN, CDR2 SYDVKM. This CDR3 comprises 14 residues. The CDR3: CASSRNAGGYEQYF. The CDR3 nucleotides read TGTGCCAGCAGTCGTAACGCAGGGGGCTACGAGCAGTACTTC.